The 8 T cell receptor beta chains below all came from one sample that was sequenced in a study of prognosis after radiotherapy for stage I lung cancer. Using two-round multiplex PCR, the authors amplified TCR beta CDR3 from genomic DNA. First-round PCR employed TRBV- and TRBJ-specific primers for each gene. TCRdb used MiXCR to reprocess the multiplex PCR reads, holding one entry per CDR3 protein. The sample includes around 20,000 distinct CDR3 sequences, about 40% seen only once; the top ten take more than 35%. Specimen: PBMCs, collected before or after stereotactic body radiation therapy (not recorded which). Source of these receptors: a donor at least 50 years old with non-small cell lung cancer.

The V and J genes are TRBV7-2 and TRBJ2-2; D gene unclear. The CDR3 contains 14 residues. CDR1 is SGHTA, CDR2 FQGNSA, per germline. V was shortened by 1 base and J by 5 bases, with 8 bases between the two germline ends. The CDR3 loop is CASSLGDGTGELFF. CDR3 sequence (DNA): TGTGCCAGCAGCTTAGGTGACGGGACCGGGGAGCTGTTTTTT.

The chain carries TRBV5-1 and TRBJ2-3; 7 bases are shared with TRBD2. CDR1 is SGHRS, CDR2 YFSETQ, per germline. The V and J ends lost 4 bases and 0 bases, in that order; junction bases with no gene match: 8. The CDR3 totals 16 residues. The CDR3 DNA is TGCGCCAGCAGCGGACCTAGCGGTACCAGCACAGATACGCAGTATTTT. Translation: CASSGPSGTSTDTQYF. The full variable domain, its missing parts supplied by reference TRBV5-1 and TRBJ2-3, is KAGVTQTPRYLIKTRGQQVTLSCSPISGHRSVSWYQQTPGQGLQFLFEYFSETQRNKGNFPGRFSGRQFSNSRSEMNVSTLELGDSALYLCASSGPSGTSTDTQYFGPGTRLTVL.

Many counts were recorded for this clonotype. The rearrangement uses TRBV28 and TRBJ2-2; TRBD2 is a possible D gene (6 bases). Looked up from germline, CDR1 is MDHEN and CDR2 is SYDVKM. The length of the CDR3 is 14 residues. V was trimmed by 5 bases and J by 2 bases, leaving 9 bases between them. The DNA for the CDR3 is TGTGCCAGCAGTCGGGGGATTAACACCGGGGAGCTGTTTTTT. Translated: CASSRGINTGELFF.

This clonotype was detected many times. The gene calls are TRBV5-1 and TRBJ2-5; tentatively, D is TRBD2 (6 bases). The CDR3 contains 12 residues. From germline, CDR1 is SGHRS and CDR2 YFSETQ. The germline V and J ends were trimmed by 7 bases and 0 bases, with 7 bases remaining between them. CDR3 nucleotide sequence: TGCGCCAGCGGGGACTACCAAGAGACCCAGTACTTC. This translates into CASGDYQETQYF.

V is TRBV3-1 and J is TRBJ1-6, with TRBD1 matching 8 bases. V lost 2 bases and J lost 10; bases outside the gene matches: 7. This CDR3 comprises 15 residues. CDR1 and CDR2 from the germline V gene are LGHDT and YNNKEL (reference sequence). CDR3 in DNA: TGTGCCAGCAGCCAACTTCCCCGACAGGGGTCACCCCTCCACTTT. This gives the protein CASSQLPRQGSPLHF.

About this clonotype itself: Given a far larger clone just one base away, this is likely a sequencing read error. CDR3 in amino acids: CTSSRLSGDYNEQFF. The CDR3 region has the DNA TGTACCAGCAGCCGTCTCTCCGGGGACTACAATGAGCAGTTCTTC. The chain carries TRBV7-9 and TRBJ2-1, with TRBD2 as a possible D gene (5 bases). The V gene's germline CDR1 is SEHNR and CDR2 FQNEAQ (reference sequence). There are 15 residues in the CDR3.

In this sample, this clonotype turned up many times. The V and J genes are TRBV5-1 and TRBJ2-5; 10 nucleotides line up with TRBD1. The V segment lost 0 bases and the J segment 5 bases; nucleotides outside the gene matches: 7. Germline CDR1 and CDR2: SGHRS and YFSETQ. CDR3 size: 16 residues. Here the CDR3 reads CASSLGGQGRGETQYF. CDR3 nucleotide sequence: TGCGCCAGCAGCTTGGGGGGACAGGGGAGAGGGGAGACCCAGTACTTC.

The chain carries TRBV9 and TRBJ2-2; TRBD2 aligns across 11 bases. The CDR3 extends over 16 amino acids. Germline V gene lookup returns CDR1 SGDLS and CDR2 YYNGEE. V dropped 3 bases and J dropped 2; count of bases not matched to a gene: 3. The CDR3 DNA follows: TGTGCCAGCAGCGCGGGACTAGCGGATAACACCGGGGAGCTGTTTTTT. Translation: CASSAGLADNTGELFF.